The 29 T cell receptor beta chains below all came from one sample that was sequenced in a study of control samples from healthy donors and cancer patients (dated by TCRdb to about 2020). The library was produced with the immunoSEQ multiplex PCR assay. Here the immuneACCESS table is served through TCRdb, limited to in-frame sequences with V and J called. Missing clones are a known gap in these copies; in checked studies unresolved V genes cover under half, and the rest lacks a known reason. This sample has over 150,000 clones in its table, and approximately 94% of those were observed once. The ten largest make up 12% to 15% of the sample. The sequenced sample consisted of PBMCs. The source is a man aged 60 to 69 with colorectal cancer.

The chain combines TRBV11-2 with TRBJ2-7; tentatively, D is TRBD2 (6 bases). Trimming stripped 0 bases from V and 5 bases from J, with 8 bases between. Germline V gene lookup returns CDR1 SGHAT and CDR2 FQNNGV. There are 13 residues in the CDR3. The DNA of the CDR3 is TGTGCCAGCAGCTTAGAAGGAGGGGACGAGCAGTACTTC. The encoded protein is CASSLEGGDEQYF.

V and J are TRBV5-1 and TRBJ1-2, with no clear D. Trimming removed 0 bases from V and 6 bases from J, with 6 bases in between. The CDR3 loop spans 12 amino acids. Germline lookup yields CDR1 SGHRS and CDR2 YFSETQ. CDR3 DNA: TGCGCCAGCAGCTTGGCCGGGGATGGCTACACCTTC. It is translated as CASSLAGDGYTF. Full variable domain (rest looked up from reference TRBV5-1 and TRBJ1-2): KAGVTQTPRYLIKTRGQQVTLSCSPISGHRSVSWYQQTPGQGLQFLFEYFSETQRNKGNFPGRFSGRQFSNSRSEMNVSTLELGDSALYLCASSLAGDGYTFGSGTRLTVV.

This chain connects TRBV29-1 to TRBJ2-7; TRBD1 matches 12 bases. Per the germline V gene, CDR1 is SQVTM and CDR2 is ANQGSEA. The CDR3 has 13 amino acids. Trimming cost V 7 bases and J 6 bases; bases outside gene matches: 7. The chain's CDR3 is CSGGTGGAGEQYF. CDR3 nucleotides: TGCAGCGGGGGGACAGGGGGCGCGGGCGAGCAGTACTTC.

The chain combines TRBV11-2 with TRBJ1-1; D perhaps matches TRBD1 (5 bases). The germline CDR1 and CDR2 sequences are SGHAT and FQNNGV. V was cut by 0 bases and J by 5 bases, with 10 bases left in between. There are 14 residues in the CDR3. Written as DNA, the CDR3 is TGTGCCAGCAGCTTAGAGGGAGGGGTGACTGAAGCTTTCTTT. This codes for CASSLEGGVTEAFF. The complete variable domain, with remaining parts taken from reference TRBV11-2 and TRBJ1-1, reads EAGVAQSPRYKIIEKRQSVAFWCNPISGHATLYWYQQILGQGPKLLIQFQNNGVVDDSQLPKDRFSAERLKGVDSTLKIQPAKLEDSAVYLCASSLEGGVTEAFFGQGTRLTVV.

This chain joins TRBV5-1 and TRBJ1-3; D gene uncertain. The CDR3 has 13 residues. The germline gives CDR1 SGHRS, CDR2 YFSETQ. Trimming removed 6 bases from V and 0 bases from J, with 7 bases in between. The CDR3 here is CASKEGSGNTIYF. The CDR3 nucleotides are TGCGCCAGCAAGGAGGGCTCTGGAAACACCATATATTTT.

This chain uses TRBV6-5 with TRBJ2-7; TRBD1 agrees at 7 bases. Germline trimming cut 6 bases from V and 0 bases from J; bases unmatched to any gene: 8. This CDR3 has 15 residues. Germline CDR1 is MNHEY and CDR2 is SVGAGI. CDR3 bases: TGTGCCAGCAGAACAGACAGGGAACGCTCCTACGAGCAGTACTTC. It specifies CASRTDRERSYEQYF.

The rearrangement joins TRBV2 to TRBJ1-4; D is undetermined. This CDR3 has 16 amino acids. Germline V lookup: CDR1 SNHLY, CDR2 FYNNEI. Trimming took off 4 bases at V and 5 bases at J, with 17 bases between the two ends. The CDR3 region has the DNA TGTGCCAGCAGTGGCACCCCTCTAGCCTGGAATGAAAAACTGTTTTTT. Protein product: CASSGTPLAWNEKLFF.

This clone showed up just once. This chain connects TRBV9 to TRBJ1-5, with 8 bases aligning to TRBD1. CDR1 and CDR2 from the germline V gene are SGDLS and YYNGEE. This CDR3 is built from 15 residues. V lost 5 bases to trimming and J lost 5 bases; unmatched junction nucleotides: 9. The CDR3, as DNA: TGTGCCAGCAGTGCCGATCAGGGGGCTTATCAGCCCCAGCATTTT. Amino acids: CASSADQGAYQPQHF.

V is TRBV24-1 and J is TRBJ1-2; D is uncertain. Germline lookup yields CDR1 KGHDR and CDR2 SFDVKD. V lost 5 bases to trimming and J lost 1 base, with 22 bases between them. CDR3 size: 18 residues. In DNA, the CDR3 is TGTGCCACCAGTGCCTTCCCCTTGTCTCACCCCCTTAACTATGGCTACACCTTC. This encodes CATSAFPLSHPLNYGYTF.

Only one count was recorded for this clone. This sequence joins TRBV19 and TRBJ1-3, with D possibly matching TRBD1 (5 bases). CDR3 length: 13 residues. CDR1 LNHDA and CDR2 SQIVND come from the germline V gene (reference sequence). Trimming cost V 10 bases and J 1 base, with 11 bases left between them. DNA of the CDR3: TGTGCCACCACGACAGATTCTGGAAACACCATATATTTT. The encoded protein is CATTTDSGNTIYF.

Points on this clone: Other DNA sequences in the same sample also yield this CDR3. V and J are TRBV6-5 and TRBJ2-2, with 7 bases lining up with TRBD2. Germline V CDR1 and CDR2: MNHEY, SVGAGI. This CDR3 is built from 14 residues. V was pared by 0 bases and J by 5 bases, with 0 bases of the junction left unmatched. CDR3 coding DNA: TGTGCCAGCAGTTACTCCGGGGGGACCGGGGAGCTGTTTTTT. This encodes CASSYSGGTGELFF.

This chain connects TRBV4-1 to TRBJ2-7; a possible D gene is TRBD1 (6 bases). The germline V gene has CDR1 MGHRA and CDR2 YSYEKL. V was cut by 4 bases and J by 3 bases, with 25 bases left in between. This CDR3 has 18 amino acids. Written as DNA, the CDR3 is TGCGCCAGCAGCCGGGAGCCGGGCTTCGGAACAGGGATCTACGAGCAGTACTTC. Its translation is CASSREPGFGTGIYEQYF.

The V gene is TRBV21-1, the J gene TRBJ2-7; TRBD1 is the table's D call and was not checked against the DNA. TRBV21-1 is classified as a pseudogene. The CDR3 extends over 14 amino acids. This CDR3 is CASWGTGGLGEQYF. For the CDR3, the DNA is TGTGCCAGCTGGGGGACAGGGGGTCTGGGCGAGCAGTACTTC.

This chain uses TRBV28 with TRBJ2-3, with 9 positions matching TRBD2. Germline CDR1 is MDHEN and CDR2 is SYDVKM. The CDR3 is 15 residues long. J lost 0 bases, V lost 5 bases, and 3 bases had no gene match. The CDR3 DNA reads TGTGCCAGCAGTGCGGGGGGGGCTAGCACAGATACGCAGTATTTT. Translated: CASSAGGASTDTQYF.

CDR3 sequence: CASRDVNYGYTF. CDR3 coding DNA: TGTGCCAGCAGGGACGTTAACTATGGCTACACCTTC. The chain carries TRBV6-5 and TRBJ1-2; D gene uncertain. This CDR3 region has 12 residues. Looked up from germline, CDR1 is MNHEY and CDR2 is SVGAGI. V gave up 6 bases and J gave up 1 base, with 6 bases separating them.

Comments on this clone: Sequence at one end of the junction differs from germline and may be a read error. The chain recombines TRBV12-3 or TRBV12-4 with TRBJ1-6; no firm D call. This CDR3 is 13 amino acids long. In nucleotides, the CDR3 is TGTGCCAGCAGTACCCAAACCTTCCTCCCGCTGGACTTT. Translated: CASSTQTFLPLDF.

V gene TRBV9 combines with J gene TRBJ2-5; D perhaps matches TRBD1 (8 bases). CDR1 and CDR2 (germline): SGDLS, YYNGEE. The CDR3 has 14 residues. With 3 bases removed from V and 4 bases from J, the gap between germline ends came to 13 bases. This chain's CDR3 is CASSATGGAETQYF. The DNA for the CDR3 is TGTGCCAGCAGCGCCACAGGGGGGGCAGAGACCCAGTACTTC.

The chain employs TRBV3-1 (or the pseudogene TRBV3-2) and TRBJ1-1; TRBD1 is a possible D gene (6 bases). CDR1 is LGHDT, CDR2 YNNKEL, per germline (reference sequence). V was shortened by 5 bases and J by 4 bases, with 17 bases between the two germline ends. There are 15 residues in the CDR3. The CDR3 sequence: CASSAGVGFRTEAFF. The DNA of the CDR3 is TGTGCCAGCAGCGCAGGGGTGGGTTTTCGCACTGAAGCTTTCTTT.

This sequence joins TRBV11-2 and TRBJ1-3, with unresolved D. Germline V lookup: CDR1 SGHAT, CDR2 FQNNGV. The CDR3 runs to 16 residues. Trimming stripped 5 bases from V and 0 bases from J, with 14 bases between. CDR3 coding DNA: TGTGCCAGCAGCCCCCCGATGGGAGGCTCTGGAAACACCATATATTTT. Translating it yields CASSPPMGGSGNTIYF.

V is TRBV5-1 and J is TRBJ1-2; 9 nucleotides line up with TRBD1. Germline V gene lookup returns CDR1 SGHRS and CDR2 YFSETQ. The length of the CDR3 is 19 residues. Trimming cost V 4 bases and J 2 bases; bases outside gene matches: 18. The DNA for the CDR3 is TGCGCCAGCAGCGACCCAACTTACTCCGGGACAGGGACGAACTATGGCTACACCTTC. The encoded protein is CASSDPTYSGTGTNYGYTF.

This sequence joins TRBV7-2 and TRBJ1-4, with D possibly being TRBD1 (5 bases). CDR3 length: 14 amino acids. The germline CDR1 and CDR2 sequences are SGHTA and FQGNSA. Trimming shortened V by 3 bases and J by 5 bases, and 10 bases separated the two germline ends. CDR3 protein: CASSFGHPNEKLFF. The CDR3 region has the DNA TGTGCCAGCAGCTTTGGACACCCGAATGAAAAACTGTTTTTT.

The chain links TRBV5-1 to TRBJ1-2; 7 bases agree with TRBD1. CDR1 and CDR2 (germline): SGHRS, YFSETQ. The CDR3 has 12 residues. Unmatched junction bases numbered 5, after V lost 4 bases and J lost 8 bases. As DNA, the CDR3 is TGCGCCAGCAGCATCCACAGGGGCGGCTACACCTTC. Residues: CASSIHRGGYTF.

The J gene is TRBJ1-5, the V gene TRBV6-6; TRBD1 matches 7 bases. V shed 5 bases and J 1 base; nucleotides not matched to a gene: 8. Germline assignment: CDR1 MNHNY and CDR2 SVGAGI (reference sequence). The CDR3 has 16 residues. DNA for the CDR3: TGTGCCAGCAGTCAGACGGGACAGACAAGCAATCAGCCCCAGCATTTT. As protein: CASSQTGQTSNQPQHF.

The chain joins TRBV27 to TRBJ1-4, with 9 bases fitting TRBD1. V was clipped by 5 bases and J by 5 bases; unmatched bases: 6. The CDR3 contains 15 residues. Germline CDR1 MNHEY, CDR2 SMNVEV (reference sequence). The CDR3 reads CASSPRQGGNEKLFF. The CDR3 region has the DNA TGTGCCAGCAGTCCCCGACAGGGGGGGAATGAAAAACTGTTTTTT.

The CDR3 coding sequence is TGCGCCAGCAGCCTCAGGACAGGCGACACCGGGGAGCTGTTTTTT. Translated: CASSLRTGDTGELFF. This chain links TRBV5-1 with TRBJ2-2, with 7 nucleotides matching TRBD1. The V and J ends lost 4 bases and 3 bases, in that order; junction bases with no gene match: 6. CDR1 is SGHRS, CDR2 YFSETQ, per germline. This CDR3 is built from 15 residues. Together with reference TRBV5-1 and TRBJ2-2, the CDR3 gives the full variable domain: KAGVTQTPRYLIKTRGQQVTLSCSPISGHRSVSWYQQTPGQGLQFLFEYFSETQRNKGNFPGRFSGRQFSNSRSEMNVSTLELGDSALYLCASSLRTGDTGELFFGEGSRLTVL.

This clone was detected only a few times. V usage is TRBV10-3 and J usage is TRBJ2-2, with 8 bases lining up with TRBD1. The CDR3 runs to 13 residues. CDR1 is ENHRY and CDR2 is SYGVKD in the germline V gene. V lost 8 bases and J lost 1; bases outside the gene matches: 0. The CDR3 bases are TGTGCCATCGGACAGGGGAACACCGGGGAGCTGTTTTTT. It encodes CAIGQGNTGELFF.

The chain is built from TRBV19 and TRBJ1-6, with D possibly matching TRBD1 (6 bases). The CDR3 loop spans 13 amino acids. Germline V CDR1 and CDR2: LNHDA, SQIVND (reference sequence). Trimming took off 5 bases at V and 7 bases at J, with 9 bases between the two ends. CDR3 nucleotides: TGTGCCAGTAGTGCCACAGGGAATTCACCCCTCCACTTT. This sequence encodes CASSATGNSPLHF.

This chain joins TRBV19 and TRBJ2-5; D unclear. Germline CDR1 reads LNHDA; CDR2 reads SQIVND (reference sequence). This CDR3 spans 15 amino acids. V was trimmed by 1 base and J by 4 bases, leaving 13 bases between them. CDR3 nucleotides: TGTGCCAGTAGTATAGGCAGGTCCTTATCAGAGACCCAGTACTTC. It translates to CASSIGRSLSETQYF.

V usage is TRBV28 and J usage is TRBJ2-2; TRBD2 is a possible D gene (7 bases). Trimming took off 2 bases at V and 6 bases at J, with 19 bases between the two ends. The germline V gene encodes CDR1 MDHEN and CDR2 SYDVKM. This CDR3 spans 17 amino acids. The CDR3 loop reads CASSLRGGQGLAGELFF. CDR3 nucleotide sequence: TGTGCCAGCAGTTTAAGGGGGGGCCAGGGGTTGGCCGGGGAGCTGTTTTTT. The full variable domain, rest sourced from reference TRBV28 and TRBJ2-2, is DVKVTQSSRYLVKRTGEKVFLECVQDMDHENMFWYRQDPGLGLRLIYFSYDVKMKEKGDIPEGYSVSREKKERFSLILESASTNQTSMYLCASSLRGGQGLAGELFFGEGSRLTVL.